The clone carrying this T cell receptor (beta chain) was picked up many times. Its antigen is still unknown. Using quantitative 5'-RACE with molecular barcodes, the authors made TCR beta libraries. TCRdb itself ran the 5' RACE reads through MiXCR, one entry per CDR3 protein. The sample carries 150,000 to 200,000 distinct CDR3 sequences, 15% to 20% recorded once. These data belong to a study of CD8 T cells in ankylosing spondylitis. The J segment lost 5 bases and the V segment lost 3 bases, leaving 7 bases of the junction unmatched. CDR3 length equals 15 residues. The V gene's germline CDR1 is LNHDA and CDR2 SQIVND (reference sequence). Regarding the study as a whole: In peripheral blood, disease-linked CD8+ clones occurred at relatively low frequencies. Past studies reported some motif variants in reactive arthritis synovial fluid and blood.

The rearrangement joins TRBV19 to TRBJ2-7, with 10 bases lining up with TRBD2. The specimen was blood, either unsorted or a sorted T cell fraction (not recorded which). This TCR came from a male donor with ankylosing spondylitis or in good health (not recorded which). Here the CDR3 reads CASSMASGSSHEQYF. CDR3 nucleotide sequence: TGTGCCAGTAGTATGGCTAGCGGGAGTAGTCACGAGCAGTACTTC.